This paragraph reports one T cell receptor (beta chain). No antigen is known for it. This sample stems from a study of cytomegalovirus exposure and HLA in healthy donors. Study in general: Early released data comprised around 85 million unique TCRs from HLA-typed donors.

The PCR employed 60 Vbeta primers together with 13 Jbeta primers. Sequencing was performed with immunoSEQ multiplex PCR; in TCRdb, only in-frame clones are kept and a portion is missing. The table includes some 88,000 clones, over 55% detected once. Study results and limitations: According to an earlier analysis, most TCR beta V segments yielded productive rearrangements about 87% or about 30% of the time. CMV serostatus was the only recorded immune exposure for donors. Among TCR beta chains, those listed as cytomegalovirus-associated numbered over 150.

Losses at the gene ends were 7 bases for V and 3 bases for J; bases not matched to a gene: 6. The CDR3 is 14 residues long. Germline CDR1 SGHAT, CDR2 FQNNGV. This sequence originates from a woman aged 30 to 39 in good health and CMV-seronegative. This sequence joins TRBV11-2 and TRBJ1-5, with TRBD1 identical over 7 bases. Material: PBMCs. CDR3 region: CASMRGQINQPQHF. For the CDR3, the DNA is TGTGCCAGCATGAGGGGACAGATCAATCAGCCCCAGCATTTT.